Listed below are T cell receptor beta chains from one sample, sequenced in a study of OX40 agonist ivuxolimab in advanced cancers. Libraries were prepared by immunoSEQ multiplex PCR; TCRdb keeps only in-frame clonotypes and omits some of them. This repertoire shows about 48,000 clones, approximately 84% found once; its top ten account for around 1.1%. Sequencing was performed on CD4+ or CD8+ T cells sorted from blood, taken in a trial of the OX40 agonist ivuxolimab. These receptors were collected from an adult with an advanced solid tumor such as melanoma, head and neck, liver or kidney cancer. Each CDR3 is given without its conserved first and last residue.

j_gene: TRBJ1-1; v_gene: TRBV7-2; CDR3aa: ASSLVGGGAEAF
j_gene: TRBJ1-1; v_gene: TRBV5-4; CDR3aa: ASSWRTGSVTEAF
j_gene: TRBJ1-2; v_gene: TRBV5-4; CDR3aa: ASSLAPTTGTFGYT
j_gene: TRBJ2-1; v_gene: TRBV5-5; CDR3aa: ASSFRREASYNEQF
j_gene: TRBJ1-5; v_gene: TRBV6-1; CDR3aa: ASSEAGAGGQPQH
j_gene: TRBJ2-7; v_gene: TRBV5-1; CDR3aa: ASSRTGTSSYEQY
j_gene: TRBJ2-7; v_gene: TRBV5-1; CDR3aa: ASSPVSAVGQFPYEQY
j_gene: TRBJ2-1; v_gene: TRBV2; CDR3aa: ASSRDSNNEQF
j_gene: TRBJ2-3; v_gene: TRBV4-2; CDR3aa: ASSWIGGTDTQY
j_gene: TRBJ2-3; v_gene: TRBV14; CDR3aa: ASSPYGGYTDTQY
j_gene: TRBJ1-1; v_gene: TRBV7-2; CDR3aa: ASSSDRFGEAF
j_gene: TRBJ1-2; v_gene: TRBV4-3; CDR3aa: ASGYVDGRWYGYT
j_gene: TRBJ2-7; v_gene: TRBV4-3; CDR3aa: ASSHSADDYEQY
j_gene: TRBJ2-7; v_gene: TRBV6-5; CDR3aa: ASLGQAGEQY
j_gene: TRBJ1-6; v_gene: TRBV25-1; CDR3aa: ASSEYRPGSPSPLH
j_gene: TRBJ1-5; v_gene: TRBV6-5; CDR3aa: ASARDPDQPQH
j_gene: TRBJ2-2; v_gene: TRBV18; CDR3aa: ASSPGPRRTGELF
j_gene: TRBJ2-7; v_gene: TRBV19; CDR3aa: ASSPGQTYEQY
j_gene: TRBJ1-5; v_gene: TRBV2; CDR3aa: ASSEEGQGVGQPQH
j_gene: TRBJ2-3; v_gene: TRBV5-1; CDR3aa: ASSLTAFSTDTQY
j_gene: TRBJ2-5; v_gene: TRBV7-2; CDR3aa: ASSLDSGVGETQY
j_gene: TRBJ1-3; v_gene: TRBV28; CDR3aa: ASSSFGSRAGNTIY
j_gene: TRBJ2-7; v_gene: TRBV27; CDR3aa: ASSFIAGREQY
j_gene: TRBJ2-5; v_gene: TRBV18; CDR3aa: ASSPQRRQETQY
j_gene: TRBJ2-2; v_gene: TRBV5-4; CDR3aa: ASSGPRTGGTGELF
j_gene: TRBJ1-1; v_gene: TRBV29-1; CDR3aa: SVGVTEAF
j_gene: TRBJ1-1; v_gene: TRBV7-9; CDR3aa: ASSLGVGTDTKAF
j_gene: TRBJ2-3; v_gene: TRBV7-2; CDR3aa: ASSSRGADTQY